The source of this T cell receptor beta chain is a study of Graves' ophthalmopathy and Graves' hyperthyroidism. Whole-study results and caveats: In blood appeared most of the expanded thyroid clonotypes whose frequency exceeded 0.001.

On this clonotype: Its antigen remains unknown.

Those donors who had ophthalmopathy presented with moderate-to-severe activity, a CAS of ≥3, a NOSPECS of ≥4 and a duration under 3 months. Diagnosis relied on clinical symptoms, serum thyroxine, TRAb, thyroid ultrasound and orbital computed tomography. There are 16 residues in the CDR3. Germline V CDR1 and CDR2: KGHDR, SFDVKD. The junction had 4 bases not matched to a gene; V was cut back by 4 bases and J by 2 bases. RNA transcripts were the source from which TCR beta CDR3 regions were amplified. RT-PCR was first run with HTBI primers, then multiplex PCR in a second round. From the multiplex PCR reads, TCRdb called clonotypes with MiXCR, one entry per CDR3 protein. The sample carries hundreds of thousands of distinct CDR3 sequences, 35% to 50% recorded once.

The TCR comes from an adult man with Graves' ophthalmopathy. The chain is built from TRBV24-1 and TRBJ2-6; 7 bases fit TRBD1. The specimen sequenced was peripheral blood. The CDR3 DNA sequence: TGTGCCACCAGTGAGGTAGACAGGGCTGGGGCCAACGTCCTGACTTTC. It encodes CATSEVDRAGANVLTF.